The clone carrying this TCR beta chain appeared a single time. RNA was extracted with the RNeasy kit, and a quantity of about 0.45 to 1 ug was reverse transcribed using random hexamers. Coverage of TCR beta CDR3 amplification by immunoSEQ multiplex PCR extended to 54 Vbeta and 13 Jbeta. TCRdb called the immunoSEQ multiplex PCR reads again in MiXCR, with one record for every CDR3 protein. The sample has a few hundred thousand distinct CDR3 sequences; 70% to 90% are singletons. The CDR3 has 16 residues. The germline V and J ends were trimmed by 5 bases and 4 bases, with 15 bases remaining between them. Germline V gene lookup returns CDR1 SGHTA and CDR2 FQGTGA. Negative isolation was applied to CD8+ and CD4+ T cells, and FACS enrichment was applied to TEMRA cells. This entry comes from a study of CD8 T cells in Susac syndrome.

Sequencing was done on a sample of CD8+ T cells from PBMCs. The chain joins TRBV7-3 to TRBJ2-6; D may match TRBD1 or TRBD2 (5 bases each). This sequence originates from a human donor with multiple sclerosis. CDR3 amino acids: CASSPWGTSGANVLTF. CDR3 nucleotide sequence: TGTGCCAGCAGCCCATGGGGGACGTCCGGGGCCAACGTCCTGACTTTC.